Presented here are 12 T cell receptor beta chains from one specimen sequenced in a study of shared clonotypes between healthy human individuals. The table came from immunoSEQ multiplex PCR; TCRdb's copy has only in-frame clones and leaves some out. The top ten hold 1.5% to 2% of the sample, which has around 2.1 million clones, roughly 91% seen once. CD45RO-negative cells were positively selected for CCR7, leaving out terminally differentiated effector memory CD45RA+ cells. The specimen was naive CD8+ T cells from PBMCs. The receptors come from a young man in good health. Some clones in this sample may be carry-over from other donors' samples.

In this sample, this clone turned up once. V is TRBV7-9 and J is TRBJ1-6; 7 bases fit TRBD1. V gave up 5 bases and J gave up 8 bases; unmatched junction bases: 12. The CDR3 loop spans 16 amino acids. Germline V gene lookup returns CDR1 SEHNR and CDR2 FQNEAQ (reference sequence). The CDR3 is CASSDLGRGLYSPLHF. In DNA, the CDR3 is TGTGCCAGCAGCGACCTCGGCAGGGGGTTGTATTCACCCCTCCACTTT.

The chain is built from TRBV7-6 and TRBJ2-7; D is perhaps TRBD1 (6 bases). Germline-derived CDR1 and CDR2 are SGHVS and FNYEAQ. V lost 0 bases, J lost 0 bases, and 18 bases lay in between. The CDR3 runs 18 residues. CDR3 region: CASSLAPRDILPSYEQYF. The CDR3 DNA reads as TGTGCCAGCAGCTTAGCTCCCCGGGACATTTTGCCCTCCTACGAGCAGTACTTC.

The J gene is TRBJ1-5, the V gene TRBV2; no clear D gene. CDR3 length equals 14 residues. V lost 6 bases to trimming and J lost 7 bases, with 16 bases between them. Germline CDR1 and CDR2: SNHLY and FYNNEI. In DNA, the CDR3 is TGTGCCAGCAGCCCCTCGTTAGGGAGACAGCCCCAGCATTTT. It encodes CASSPSLGRQPQHF. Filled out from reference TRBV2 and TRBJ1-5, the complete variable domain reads EPEVTQTPSHQVTQMGQEVILRCVPISNHLYFYWYRQILGQKVEFLVSFYNNEISEKSEIFDDQFSVERPDGSNFTLKIRSTKLEDSAMYFCASSPSLGRQPQHFGDGTRLSIL.

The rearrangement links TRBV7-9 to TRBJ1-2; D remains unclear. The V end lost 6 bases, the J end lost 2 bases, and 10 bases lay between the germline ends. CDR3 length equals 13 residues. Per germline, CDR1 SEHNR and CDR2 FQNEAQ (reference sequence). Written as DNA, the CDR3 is TGTGCCAGCAGTAAAGCTCCCAACTATGGCTACACCTTC. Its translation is CASSKAPNYGYTF. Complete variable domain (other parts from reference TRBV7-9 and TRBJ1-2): DTGVSQNPRHKITKRGQNVTFRCDPISEHNRLYWYRQTLGQGPEFLTYFQNEAQLEKSRLLSDRFSAERPKGSFSTLEIQRTEQGDSAMYLCASSKAPNYGYTFGSGTRLTVV.

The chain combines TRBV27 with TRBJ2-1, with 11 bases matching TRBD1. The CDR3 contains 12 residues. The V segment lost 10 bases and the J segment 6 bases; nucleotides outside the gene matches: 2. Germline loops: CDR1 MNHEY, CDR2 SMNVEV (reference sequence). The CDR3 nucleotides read TGTGCCACTGGGACAGGGGGCAATGAGCAGTTCTTC. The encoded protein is CATGTGGNEQFF.

The CDR3 here is CASSSGTWPYNEQFF. CDR3 nucleotides: TGTGCCAGCAGTTCAGGGACGTGGCCCTACAATGAGCAGTTCTTC. The rearrangement links TRBV28 to TRBJ2-1; D may be TRBD1 or TRBD2 (5 bases each). Looked up from germline, CDR1 is MDHEN and CDR2 is SYDVKM. This CDR3 has 15 residues. The V end was cut by 4 bases, the J end by 2 bases, with 12 bases between.

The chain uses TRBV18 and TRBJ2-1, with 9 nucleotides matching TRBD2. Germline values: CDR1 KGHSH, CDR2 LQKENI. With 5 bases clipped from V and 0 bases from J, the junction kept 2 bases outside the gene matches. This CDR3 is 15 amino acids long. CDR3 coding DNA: TGTGCCAGCTCAGATAGCGGGAGCTCCTACAATGAGCAGTTCTTC. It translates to CASSDSGSSYNEQFF.

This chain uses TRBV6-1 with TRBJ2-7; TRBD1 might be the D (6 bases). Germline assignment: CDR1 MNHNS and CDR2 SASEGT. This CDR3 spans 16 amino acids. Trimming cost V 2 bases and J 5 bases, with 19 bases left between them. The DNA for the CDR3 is TGTGCCAGCAGTGAACAAAATCTAGGGGGAAGGGACGAGCAGTACTTC. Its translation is CASSEQNLGGRDEQYF.

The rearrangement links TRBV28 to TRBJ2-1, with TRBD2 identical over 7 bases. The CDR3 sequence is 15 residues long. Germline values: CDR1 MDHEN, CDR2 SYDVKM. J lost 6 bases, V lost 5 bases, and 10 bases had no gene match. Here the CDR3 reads CASSLLAVKLNEQFF. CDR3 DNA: TGTGCCAGCAGTCTCCTAGCGGTCAAGCTCAATGAGCAGTTCTTC.

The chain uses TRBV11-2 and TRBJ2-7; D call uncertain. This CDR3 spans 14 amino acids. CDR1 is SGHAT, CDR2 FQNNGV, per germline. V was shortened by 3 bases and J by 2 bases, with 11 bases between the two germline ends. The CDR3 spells CASSFARPAYEQYF. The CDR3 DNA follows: TGTGCCAGCAGCTTCGCCAGACCAGCCTACGAGCAGTACTTC. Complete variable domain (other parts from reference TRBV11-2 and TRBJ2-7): EAGVAQSPRYKIIEKRQSVAFWCNPISGHATLYWYQQILGQGPKLLIQFQNNGVVDDSQLPKDRFSAERLKGVDSTLKIQPAKLEDSAVYLCASSFARPAYEQYFGPGTRLTVT.

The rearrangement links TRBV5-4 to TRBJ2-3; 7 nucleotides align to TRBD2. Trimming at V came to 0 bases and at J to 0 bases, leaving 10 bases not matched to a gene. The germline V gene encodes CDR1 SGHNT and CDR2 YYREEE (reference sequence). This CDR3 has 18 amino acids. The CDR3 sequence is CASSLAASGRHSTDTQYF. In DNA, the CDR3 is TGTGCCAGCAGCTTGGCGGCTAGCGGAAGGCATAGCACAGATACGCAGTATTTT.

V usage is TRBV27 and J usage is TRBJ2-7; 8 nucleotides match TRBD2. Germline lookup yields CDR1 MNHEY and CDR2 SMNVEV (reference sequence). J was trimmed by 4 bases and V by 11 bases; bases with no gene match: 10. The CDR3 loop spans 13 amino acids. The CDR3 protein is CAVEASGSYEQYF. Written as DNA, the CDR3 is TGTGCCGTTGAGGCTAGCGGGTCGTACGAGCAGTACTTC.